The rows below give T cell receptor beta chains drawn from one sample of a study of Ad26.COV2.S vaccination and SARS-CoV-2 variants. Produced via immunoSEQ multiplex PCR; TCRdb's table is partial and in-frame only. The sample includes about 350,000 clones, roughly 89% seen only once; the top ten take just under 5%. The material sequenced was peripheral blood, taken in a trial of Ad26.COV2.S vaccine versus placebo. The receptor source for this set is a person between 18 and 65 years old who received the Ad26.COV2.S COVID-19 vaccine or a placebo. CDR3s leave out the opening cysteine and the closing phenylalanine or tryptophan.

J	V	CDR3
TRBJ1-1	TRBV11-3	ASRPRQTNTEAF
TRBJ2-1	TRBV27	ASSSLTSWGDEQF
TRBJ2-1	TRBV2	ASSDELTYNEQF
TRBJ2-1	TRBV4-2	ASSLAGGDNEQF
TRBJ2-7	TRBV28	ASSLYPYEQY
TRBJ1-4	TRBV28	ASSLGGGTVNEKLF
TRBJ2-7	TRBV27	ASIQTSSGSYEQY
TRBJ2-7	TRBV4-1	ASSQVNTVSDEQY
TRBJ2-6	TRBV5-1	ASSPRVSGTGANVLT
TRBJ2-7	TRBV12-3/TRBV12-4	ASKKTDFYEQY
TRBJ1-1	TRBV10-3	ATSRLSNTEAF
TRBJ1-1	TRBV30	AWKGRGTEAF
TRBJ1-2	TRBV4-1	ASSQEGQGAGGYT
TRBJ2-6	TRBV6-4	ASSPDVAGANVLT
TRBJ2-1	TRBV14	ASSQVSGRADNEQF
TRBJ1-5	TRBV28	ASSFGGGFNQPQH
TRBJ1-5	TRBV30	AWSVWGEVGNQPQH
TRBJ2-5	TRBV15	ATSSQLLHRQETQY
TRBJ1-5	TRBV29-1	SVVVRAGQPQH
TRBJ2-5	TRBV10-2	ASSGLRAGTQY
TRBJ1-1	TRBV7-3	ASSSSGQMNTEAF
TRBJ2-2	TRBV7-9	ASSPGNSALTNTGELF
TRBJ2-2	TRBV9	ASSPSQSTGELF
TRBJ2-7	TRBV5-1	ASSLVQGATNEQY
TRBJ1-1	TRBV19	ASKTGDGSGEAF
TRBJ1-2	TRBV29-1	SVEDDVGHNYGYT
TRBJ1-1	TRBV5-6	ASSSLIRDRGMNTEAF
TRBJ1-6	TRBV5-6	ASSYQGGVSPLH